A single sample is the source of the 15 T cell receptor beta chains below, sequenced in a study of T cell repertoires in cytomegalovirus infection. Their antigens remain unidentified. TCRdb re-derived calls from the reads in MiXCR, one entry per CDR3 protein. The data contain fewer than 900,000 distinct CDR3 sequences, about 28% of them singletons. This specimen consisted of cultured CD8+ T cells from PBMCs, obtained from culture after CMV antigen stimulation. The receptors here all came from a human donor in good health (CMV status not recorded). Some clones in this sample may be carry-over from other donors' samples.

CDR3 residues: CASSLPMQRGTDTQYF. In nucleotides, the CDR3 is TGCGCCAGCAGCCTCCCCATGCAGCGGGGGACAGATACGCAGTATTTT. This rearrangement joins TRBV5-1 to TRBJ2-3, with 8 bases identical to TRBD2. V trimming: 4 bases; J trimming: 3 bases; junction bases outside the gene matches: 10. This CDR3 is 16 amino acids long. The V gene's germline CDR1 is SGHRS and CDR2 YFSETQ.

This clonotype was seen more than once but under ten times. The rearrangement links TRBV19 to TRBJ1-2; D is perhaps TRBD1 (6 bases). Trimming left V 5 bases short and J 4 bases short, with 11 bases between. Per the germline V gene, CDR1 is LNHDA and CDR2 is SQIVND (reference sequence). This CDR3 is built from 13 residues. The CDR3 region is CASSGGQAYGYTF. In DNA, the CDR3 is TGTGCCAGTAGTGGGGGGCAAGCCTATGGCTACACCTTC.

This clonotype was seen repeatedly, ten times or more. This sequence joins TRBV7-2 and TRBJ2-5; 12 bases are a match to TRBD2. In germline, CDR1 is SGHTA, CDR2 FQGNSA. This CDR3 comprises 18 residues. With 7 bases clipped from V and 0 bases from J, the junction kept 12 bases outside the gene matches. The CDR3 loop reads CASTLKASGGAYQETQYF. CDR3 DNA sequence: TGTGCCAGCACCCTCAAGGCTAGCGGGGGGGCGTACCAAGAGACCCAGTACTTC.

This clonotype is labeled as medium-sized. The rearrangement uses TRBV5-6 and TRBJ2-1; the D gene is possibly TRBD1 (5 bases). Looked up from germline, CDR1 is SGHDT and CDR2 is YYEEEE. This CDR3 region has 12 residues. V was cut by 2 bases and J by 6 bases, with 6 bases left in between. The CDR3 region is CASSLGVNEQFF. The CDR3 nucleotides read TGTGCCAGCAGCTTAGGGGTCAATGAGCAGTTCTTC.

The table lists this clonotype with many counts. The V gene is TRBV7-2, the J gene TRBJ2-2; TRBD2 matches at 10 bases. Germline trimming cut 5 bases from V and 5 bases from J; bases unmatched to any gene: 14. The CDR3 has 18 amino acids. From germline, CDR1 is SGHTA and CDR2 FQGNSA. The CDR3 reads CASSREVAGGWWTGELFF. CDR3 sequence (DNA): TGTGCCAGCAGCCGGGAAGTAGCGGGGGGATGGTGGACCGGGGAGCTGTTTTTT.

This rearrangement joins TRBV12-5 to TRBJ1-1; D is uncertain. The CDR3 has 14 amino acids. Trimming shortened V by 5 bases and J by 4 bases, and 14 bases separated the two germline ends. The germline CDR1 and CDR2 sequences are LGHNT and FRNRAP. The CDR3 here is CASGPLVPGTEAFF. The CDR3 DNA is TGTGCTAGTGGTCCTCTGGTGCCGGGCACTGAAGCTTTCTTT.

This clonotype was observed a few times. The chain couples TRBV6-1 to TRBJ2-3; 8 nucleotides align to TRBD2. The CDR3 contains 15 residues. Losses at the gene ends were 2 bases for V and 2 bases for J; bases not matched to a gene: 3. CDR1 is MNHNS and CDR2 is SASEGT in the germline V gene. The CDR3 sequence: CASSELAGDTDTQYF. The CDR3 bases are TGTGCCAGCAGTGAACTAGCGGGTGACACAGATACGCAGTATTTT.

This clonotype has only one observation. The chain links TRBV5-6 to TRBJ2-7; maybe TRBD2 (7 bases). V gave up 0 bases and J gave up 4 bases, with 11 bases separating them. The CDR3 is 14 residues long. CDR1 is SGHDT, CDR2 YYEEEE, per germline. CDR3 amino acids: CASSLGGGQYEQYV. CDR3 nucleotide sequence: TGTGCCAGCAGCTTGGGGGGGGGGCAATACGAGCAGTACGTC.

This clonotype has more than one count but fewer than ten. CDR3 coding DNA: TGTGCCAGCAGCGTAGTCACTAGCGGGGGCCACAGCTCCTACAATGAGCAGTTCTTC. Amino acid sequence: CASSVVTSGGHSSYNEQFF. This chain joins TRBV9 and TRBJ2-1; 11 bases agree with TRBD2. Germline values: CDR1 SGDLS, CDR2 YYNGEE. The length of the CDR3 is 19 residues. V lost 0 bases, J lost 0 bases, and 8 bases stayed unmatched.

This sequence joins TRBV24-1 and TRBJ2-2, with TRBD1 matching 8 bases. Germline-derived CDR1 and CDR2 are KGHDR and SFDVKD. Trimming cost V 8 bases and J 1 base; bases outside gene matches: 8. CDR3 size: 16 residues. This CDR3 is CATTLTGVGNTGELFF. CDR3 nucleotide sequence: TGTGCCACCACTTTGACAGGGGTGGGGAACACCGGGGAGCTGTTTTTT.

The chain carries TRBV5-5 and TRBJ2-5; D uncertain. The length of the CDR3 is 16 residues. Germline loops: CDR1 SGHKS, CDR2 YYEKEE (reference sequence). Trimming shortened V by 0 bases and J by 5 bases, and 17 bases separated the two germline ends. The CDR3 region is CASSLDARGPGETQYF. CDR3 in DNA: TGTGCCAGCAGCTTGGACGCTAGAGGTCCCGGTGAGACCCAGTACTTC.

This clonotype was recorded many times. This chain links TRBV5-4 with TRBJ1-1; 10 nucleotides line up with TRBD1. The germline CDR1 and CDR2 sequences are SGHNT and YYREEE (reference sequence). The CDR3 has 13 amino acids. The ends lost 2 bases at V and 7 bases at J; junction bases unmatched: 2. The CDR3 loop reads CASSLGTGVEAFF. In DNA, the CDR3 is TGTGCCAGCAGCTTAGGGACAGGGGTTGAAGCTTTCTTT.

Details on this clonotype: Germline is not matched at one junction end, which may reflect a read error. This sequence joins TRBV4-1 and TRBJ1-1; D gene ambiguous. CDR3 length: 13 residues. CDR1 and CDR2 from the germline V gene are MGHRA and YSYEKL. CDR3 in amino acids: CASSQDLKTEAFF. CDR3 nucleotide sequence: TGCGCCAGCAGCCAAGATTTGAAAACTGAAGCTTTCTTT.

The sample holds a few counts of this clonotype. V gene TRBV4-1 combines with J gene TRBJ2-7; 10 nucleotides match TRBD2. The CDR3 is 15 residues long. Unmatched junction bases numbered 2, after V lost 0 bases and J lost 3 bases. Germline V gene lookup returns CDR1 MGHRA and CDR2 YSYEKL. The CDR3 region is CASSQDQRGGYEQYF. The CDR3, as DNA: TGCGCCAGCAGCCAAGACCAGCGGGGGGGCTACGAGCAGTACTTC.

The V gene is TRBV29-1, the J gene TRBJ2-7; D may be TRBD1 (5 bases). V gave up 6 bases and J gave up 7 bases, with 16 bases separating them. Germline V gene sequence: CDR1 SQVTM, CDR2 ANQGSEA. The CDR3 is 12 residues long. For the CDR3, the DNA is TGCAGCGTAAGTCAGGGTATGGGAGAGCAGTACGTC. It translates to CSVSQGMGEQYV.